This T cell receptor beta chain emerged from a study of shared clonotypes between healthy human individuals. Libraries were prepared by immunoSEQ multiplex PCR; TCRdb keeps only in-frame clonotypes and omits some of them. The sample holds some 2.1 million clones, 90% to 95% seen once. Germline values: CDR1 ENHRY, CDR2 SYGVKD. CDR3 length equals 15 residues. The trim removed 8 bases at V and 6 bases at J, leaving 7 bases unmatched. The chain couples TRBV10-3 to TRBJ2-1; 13 nucleotides match TRBD2. This clonotype was sampled from a man younger than 35 in good health. The specimen sequenced was naive CD4+ T cells sorted from blood. Subset reported: CD45RA+ positively selected. The CDR3 spells CAIGTSGVVGNEQFF. In nucleotides, the CDR3 is TGTGCCATCGGGACTAGCGGGGTGGTCGGCAATGAGCAGTTCTTC.